Following are 27 T cell receptor beta chains from one sample sequenced in a study of identical twins. TCRdb recomputed calls from the 5' RACE reads with MiXCR, one row per CDR3 protein. The table includes 750,000 to 950,000 distinct CDR3 sequences, over 9% detected once. This sample also appeared in a second study, on yellow fever vaccine responses in identical twins.

Sequenced input: PBMCs. The receptors stem from a woman younger than 35 in good health.

V gene TRBV24-1 combines with J gene TRBJ1-2; D might be TRBD1 (6 bases). V lost 3 bases to trimming and J lost 8 bases, with 12 bases between them. The germline V gene encodes CDR1 KGHDR and CDR2 SFDVKD. The CDR3 length is 13 residues. CDR3 protein: CATSDGQWVGYTF. The CDR3 DNA is TGTGCCACCAGTGATGGACAGTGGGTCGGCTACACCTTC.

The chain couples TRBV12-3 or TRBV12-4 to TRBJ2-1; D possibly corresponds to TRBD2 (5 bases). CDR3 length: 19 residues. V was shortened by 2 bases and J by 4 bases, with 24 bases between the two germline ends. CDR3 bases: TGTGCCAGCAGTTTAAATAAGGGAGCGAGGGCCCCCACTTACAATGAGCAGTTCTTC. Translated, it gives CASSLNKGARAPTYNEQFF.

V gene TRBV3-1 combines with J gene TRBJ2-3; possibly TRBD2 for D (6 bases). The V and J ends lost 6 bases and 3 bases respectively, with 16 bases between them. There are 15 residues in the CDR3. Germline assignment: CDR1 LGHDT and CDR2 YNNKEL (reference sequence). The CDR3 nucleotides read TGTGCCAGCAGGAGCAGCGGGCGGTTGACAGATACGCAGTATTTT. Translated, it gives CASRSSGRLTDTQYF.

This clonotype was observed a few times. The chain is built from TRBV12-3 or TRBV12-4 and TRBJ2-5, with D perhaps matching TRBD1 or TRBD2 (5 bases each). The V gene lost 6 bases and the J gene lost 0 bases, with 14 bases spanning the gap. The CDR3 extends over 15 amino acids. CDR3 protein: CASSLTRGDQETQYF. The CDR3 DNA is TGTGCCAGCAGCCTCACCCGAGGGGACCAAGAGACCCAGTACTTC.

J is TRBJ2-5 and V is TRBV5-1; D ambiguous. Germline V gene lookup returns CDR1 SGHRS and CDR2 YFSETQ. The CDR3 contains 13 residues. Trimming removed 5 bases at V and 2 bases at J, with 10 bases between. This CDR3 reads CASSKLAQETQYF. The CDR3 DNA follows: TGCGCCAGCAGTAAGTTAGCTCAAGAGACCCAGTACTTC.

This clonotype was detected ten times or more. This chain joins TRBV5-1 and TRBJ1-5; D is unclear. Trimming left V 4 bases short and J 0 bases short, with 5 bases between. CDR1 and CDR2 from the germline V gene are SGHRS and YFSETQ. CDR3 length: 13 amino acids. In DNA, the CDR3 is TGCGCCAGCAGCGAAAATAGCAATCAGCCCCAGCATTTT. Translating gives CASSENSNQPQHF.

This clonotype appeared many times. The J gene is TRBJ2-2, the V gene TRBV12-3 or TRBV12-4; D unclear. The CDR3 runs 13 residues. Trimming stripped 5 bases from V and 3 bases from J, with 7 bases between. In DNA form, the CDR3 reads TGTGCCAGCAGTCCGAGCTACACCGGGGAGCTGTTTTTT. Its protein product is CASSPSYTGELFF.

The sample holds many counts of this clonotype. J is TRBJ2-2 and V is TRBV12-3 or TRBV12-4, with TRBD2 matching over 12 bases. CDR3 size: 15 residues. The V segment lost 5 bases and the J segment 8 bases; nucleotides outside the gene matches: 6. CDR3 bases: TGTGCCAGCAGTCCTAGCGGGAGGGCACGGGGGGAGCTGTTTTTT. Its protein is CASSPSGRARGELFF.

This clonotype was found many times. The chain is built from TRBV12-3 or TRBV12-4 and TRBJ2-1; D ambiguous. V was pared by 1 base and J by 9 bases, with 7 bases between. CDR3 size: 12 residues. The CDR3 nucleotides are TGTGCCAGCAGTTTAGTAGCCGGTGAGCAGTTCTTC. Amino acids: CASSLVAGEQFF.

This clonotype has just a few counts. The J gene is TRBJ2-1, the V gene TRBV11-2; tentatively, D is TRBD1 or TRBD2 (6 bases each). Trimming cost V 4 bases and J 4 bases, with 20 bases left between them. The CDR3 is 17 amino acids. Germline V gene sequence: CDR1 SGHAT, CDR2 FQNNGV. The CDR3 region is CASSSAGRTALYNEQFF. CDR3 coding DNA: TGTGCCAGCAGCTCGGCGGGAAGGACAGCCTTATACAATGAGCAGTTCTTC.

At least ten counts were recorded for this clonotype. Here the CDR3 reads CASRLPSGPNTGELFF. The CDR3 coding sequence is TGTGCCAGCAGACTCCCTAGCGGACCGAACACCGGGGAGCTGTTTTTT. The chain carries TRBV28 and TRBJ2-2, with 7 bases matching TRBD2. V lost 6 bases to trimming and J lost 0 bases; unmatched junction nucleotides: 7. The CDR3 is made up of 16 amino acids. The germline CDR1 and CDR2 sequences are MDHEN and SYDVKM.

The chain has TRBV12-5 and TRBJ2-7; TRBD2 is a possible D gene (6 bases). V was pared by 1 base and J by 10 bases, with 23 bases between. The CDR3 spans 16 residues. In germline, CDR1 is LGHNT, CDR2 FRNRAP. The CDR3 DNA reads as TGTGCTAGTGGTTTGGCCCCTGGGACTTTATCTACGTTTCAGTACTTC. Translation gives CASGLAPGTLSTFQYF.

This chain uses TRBV10-3 with TRBJ1-6; tentative D call: TRBD1 (6 bases). The V end lost 11 bases, the J end lost 6 bases, and 14 bases lay between the germline ends. CDR1 is ENHRY and CDR2 is SYGVKD in the germline V gene. This CDR3 has 13 amino acids. The CDR3 bases are TGTGCCGTCCGGGACATGGGTAATTCACCCCTCCACTTT. Protein product: CAVRDMGNSPLHF.

This clonotype has more than one count but fewer than ten. The V and J genes are TRBV28 and TRBJ2-7; the match to TRBD1 covers 7 bases. V gave up 4 bases and J gave up 7 bases; unmatched junction bases: 13. There are 15 residues in the CDR3. Germline CDR1 reads MDHEN; CDR2 reads SYDVKM. CDR3 residues: CASSSLLTGFVEQYV. The CDR3 coding sequence is TGTGCCAGCAGTTCCCTACTGACAGGGTTTGTAGAGCAGTACGTC.

This chain joins TRBV20-1 and TRBJ2-3, with TRBD2 matching 8 bases. This CDR3 region has 13 residues. V was pared by 6 bases and J by 1 base, with 3 bases of the junction left unmatched. CDR1 is DFQATT and CDR2 is SNEGSKA in the germline V gene (reference sequence). The CDR3 sequence: CSAMTSGTDTQYF. The CDR3 nucleotides read TGCAGTGCCATGACTAGCGGCACAGATACGCAGTATTTT.

A few counts support this clonotype. The rearrangement uses TRBV29-1 and TRBJ2-3, with D tentatively TRBD1 or TRBD2 (5 bases each). The CDR3 runs to 12 residues. In germline, CDR1 is SQVTM, CDR2 ANQGSEA. The germline V and J ends were trimmed by 4 bases and 5 bases, with 10 bases remaining between them. CDR3 protein: CSVVGDGDTQYF. CDR3 sequence (DNA): TGCAGCGTTGTGGGGGATGGAGATACGCAGTATTTT.

This clonotype was detected only a few times. The V gene is TRBV7-2, the J gene TRBJ2-7; a weak D match, TRBD2 (5 bases). CDR1 is SGHTA, CDR2 FQGNSA, per germline. Trimming stripped 4 bases from V and 4 bases from J, with 11 bases between. This CDR3 is 13 amino acids long. The CDR3 protein is CASSSSRGYEQYV. The CDR3 nucleotides read TGTGCCAGCAGCTCAAGCCGGGGATACGAGCAGTACGTC.

This clonotype was observed at least ten times. The chain carries TRBV24-1 and TRBJ2-5, with D possibly being TRBD1 (6 bases). Germline CDR1 KGHDR, CDR2 SFDVKD. The length of the CDR3 is 16 residues. V dropped 1 base and J dropped 3 bases, with 14 bases sitting between them. CDR3 coding DNA: TGTGCCACCAGTGATTTCCCCCAACAGGGAAAAGAGACCCAGTACTTC. Its translation: CATSDFPQQGKETQYF.

The V call is TRBV27, the J call TRBJ1-2; maybe TRBD1 (6 bases). The V gene's germline CDR1 is MNHEY and CDR2 SMNVEV (reference sequence). With 3 bases removed from V and 2 bases from J, the gap between germline ends came to 13 bases. CDR3 length: 15 amino acids. In nucleotides, the CDR3 is TGTGCCAGCAGTTTTTTTGGAACAGGGAACTATGGCTACACCTTC. The encoded protein is CASSFFGTGNYGYTF.

Many counts were recorded for this clonotype. V usage is TRBV5-1 and J usage is TRBJ2-3; 9 nucleotides agree with TRBD1. Germline-derived CDR1 and CDR2 are SGHRS and YFSETQ. This CDR3 has 16 residues. The V and J ends lost 4 bases and 1 base, in that order; junction bases with no gene match: 7. CDR3 sequence (DNA): TGCGCCAGCAGCAGCAGGGGACAGGGTCGCACAGATACGCAGTATTTT. This codes for CASSSRGQGRTDTQYF.

The V call is TRBV4-1, the J call TRBJ2-7, with TRBD1 matching over 7 bases. The trim removed 0 bases at V and 1 base at J, leaving 6 bases unmatched. This CDR3 is built from 16 residues. CDR1 and CDR2 (germline): MGHRA, YSYEKL. The CDR3 DNA reads TGCGCCAGCAGCCAAGATCGAGGGGGCGGATCCTACGAGCAGTACGTC. Translation gives CASSQDRGGGSYEQYV.

This clonotype occurred a few times. The genes are TRBV15 and TRBJ2-3; 8 bases align to TRBD2. This CDR3 comprises 15 residues. With V trimmed by 4 bases and J by 0 bases, 3 bases remained unmatched. Germline assignment: CDR1 LNHNV and CDR2 YYDKDF (reference sequence). CDR3 nucleotide sequence: TGTGCCACCAGCAAACTAGCGGAGAGCACAGATACGCAGTATTTT. Translation: CATSKLAESTDTQYF.

This clonotype has more than one count but fewer than ten. The chain uses TRBV19 and TRBJ1-1; D not resolved. The CDR3 is made up of 11 amino acids. The V end was cut by 6 bases, the J end by 11 bases, with 13 bases between. CDR1 is LNHDA and CDR2 is SQIVND in the germline V gene (reference sequence). The CDR3: CASSIDFLAFF. CDR3 bases: TGTGCCAGTAGCATTGATTTTCTCGCTTTCTTT.

This clonotype has just a few counts. CDR3 sequence reads: CASSISSTENYGYTF. Written as DNA, the CDR3 is TGTGCCAGTAGTATTTCCTCCACAGAGAACTATGGCTACACCTTC. The genes are TRBV19 and TRBJ1-2; D is ambiguous. V shed 3 bases and J shed 2 bases, with 13 bases lying between them. CDR3 length: 15 amino acids. Germline assignment: CDR1 LNHDA and CDR2 SQIVND (reference sequence).

This clonotype was counted ten times or more. The chain combines TRBV10-3 with TRBJ2-5; no firm D call. Deletions cut 3 bases from V and 5 bases from J, with 10 bases between. Per the germline V gene, CDR1 is ENHRY and CDR2 is SYGVKD. The CDR3 covers 13 residues. CDR3 DNA sequence: TGTGCCATCAGTGAAGGGCAGTGGGAGACCCAGTACTTC. As protein: CAISEGQWETQYF.

The chain links TRBV11-2 to TRBJ2-1, with 7 bases lining up with TRBD1. V was pared by 4 bases and J by 10 bases, with 10 bases of the junction left unmatched. The CDR3 has 14 amino acids. CDR1 and CDR2 (germline): SGHAT, FQNNGV. The DNA of the CDR3 is TGTGCCAGCAGCTACAACTCACAGGGGAGCGAGCAGTTCTTC. Translating gives CASSYNSQGSEQFF.

V is TRBV2 and J is TRBJ2-7; 11 positions agree with TRBD1. V was clipped by 7 bases and J by 7 bases; unmatched bases: 9. The CDR3 has 14 amino acids. CDR1 is SNHLY and CDR2 is FYNNEI in the germline V gene. CDR3 nucleotide sequence: TGTGCCAGCATCAGGGACAGGGGGTTTTGGGAGCAGTACGTC. Translated: CASIRDRGFWEQYV.